This T cell receptor beta chain stems from a study of T cell responses to AZD1222 COVID-19 vaccine. Study observations and caveats: Vaccine-related CD4 TCRs covered spike, predominating at 160-218 and 743-854. Nearly half of spike-specific TCRs reportedly target unmutated variant regions. Seropositive at baseline were only a handful of AZD1222 recipients. White British people made up most donors, females outnumbered males, and clonal diversity was possibly underestimated.

Points on this clone: The antigen is not known.

Germline-derived CDR1 and CDR2 are LGHNA and YSLEER. V was cut by 0 bases and J by 5 bases, with 17 bases left in between. The CDR3 runs to 16 residues. The table came from immunoSEQ multiplex PCR; TCRdb's copy has only in-frame clones and leaves some out. The sample yields roughly 110,000 clones, about nine tenths seen once. This material consisted of peripheral blood, taken on day 0 of AZD1222 vaccination. The J gene is TRBJ2-7, the V gene TRBV4-3; the D call may be TRBD1 or TRBD2 (5 bases each). The origin of this receptor is an adult in good health. The CDR3, as DNA: TGCGCCAGCAGCCAAGATCTAACGGGGCAACTGCACGAGCAGTACTTC. This translates into CASSQDLTGQLHEQYF.